One and the same sample provided the 20 T cell receptor beta chains below, sequenced in a study of shared clonotypes between healthy human individuals. Clones were sequenced by immunoSEQ multiplex PCR, and TCRdb holds only the in-frame ones, with some missing. The table shows about 710,000 clones, with 72% occurring only once. Specimen: memory CD4+ T cells sorted from blood. Subset given: CD45RA-negative fraction. These receptors were obtained from a woman aged 25 to 39 in good health.

This chain joins TRBV6-5 and TRBJ1-4; D is ambiguous. Germline assignment: CDR1 MNHEY and CDR2 SVGAGI. This CDR3 region has 12 residues. The ends were cut back, 2 bases at V and 7 bases at J, with 5 bases in the middle. Here the CDR3 DNA reads TGTGCCAGCAGTTACGATGGTGAAAAACTGTTTTTT. It encodes CASSYDGEKLFF.

This clone was detected a few times. The rearrangement uses TRBV27 and TRBJ2-2, with 10 bases matching TRBD2. Germline CDR1 reads MNHEY; CDR2 reads SMNVEV (reference sequence). The CDR3 has 17 amino acids. Trimming at V came to 0 bases and at J to 4 bases, leaving 5 bases not matched to a gene. The CDR3 sequence is CASSLSKAGGGTGELFF. CDR3 bases: TGTGCCAGCAGTTTATCTAAAGCGGGAGGGGGCACCGGGGAGCTGTTTTTT.

The rearrangement links TRBV6-6 to TRBJ1-4; tentative D call: TRBD1 (5 bases). The CDR3 covers 14 residues. Trimming left V 6 bases short and J 8 bases short, with 16 bases between. CDR1 and CDR2 (germline): MNHNY, SVGAGI (reference sequence). CDR3 region: CASSTGENREKLFF. CDR3 nucleotide sequence: TGTGCCAGCAGCACGGGGGAGAATCGAGAAAAACTGTTTTTT.

The chain uses TRBV19 and TRBJ1-1; a possible D gene is TRBD1 (5 bases). The CDR3 loop spans 14 amino acids. CDR1 LNHDA and CDR2 SQIVND come from the germline V gene (reference sequence). Trimming removed 6 bases from V and 5 bases from J, with 16 bases in between. The CDR3 nucleotides read TGTGCCAGTAGGCCCTTCGACAGAGGGACTGAAGCTTTCTTT. Translation gives CASRPFDRGTEAFF.

This clone was recorded only once. V gene TRBV28 combines with J gene TRBJ2-4; a weak D match, TRBD1 (6 bases). CDR3 size: 12 residues. Trimming left V 10 bases short and J 6 bases short, with 13 bases between. Germline CDR1 reads MDHEN; CDR2 reads SYDVKM. The CDR3 DNA reads TGTGCCACCCAGGACAGCGCAAACATTCAGTACTTC. Translation gives CATQDSANIQYF. Drawing the rest from reference TRBV28 and TRBJ2-4, the complete variable domain is DVKVTQSSRYLVKRTGEKVFLECVQDMDHENMFWYRQDPGLGLRLIYFSYDVKMKEKGDIPEGYSVSREKKERFSLILESASTNQTSMYLCATQDSANIQYFGAGTRLSVL.

The chain combines TRBV19 with TRBJ1-2; D is ambiguous. Germline V lookup: CDR1 LNHDA, CDR2 SQIVND (reference sequence). With 3 bases removed from V and 7 bases from J, the gap between germline ends came to 18 bases. The CDR3 totals 15 residues. The CDR3 bases are TGTGCCAGTAGTATCGCTCGGGCTACAAGCTCTGGCTACACCTTC. Its protein is CASSIARATSSGYTF.

This clone appeared once. The chain combines TRBV6-5 with TRBJ2-7; TRBD2 matches 12 bases. The CDR3 has 15 amino acids. V gave up 6 bases and J gave up 3 bases; unmatched junction bases: 6. Germline V gene data show CDR1 as MNHEY and CDR2 as SVGAGI. Written as DNA, the CDR3 is TGTGCCAGCAGCCCGACTAGCGGGAGTAGCTACGAGCAGTACTTC. This sequence encodes CASSPTSGSSYEQYF.

This chain joins TRBV11-2 and TRBJ1-5; 8 nucleotides agree with TRBD1. With 4 bases clipped from V and 0 bases from J, the junction kept 2 bases outside the gene matches. Germline V gives CDR1 SGHAT, CDR2 FQNNGV. CDR3 length: 15 amino acids. The CDR3, as DNA: TGTGCCAGCAGCTGGGACAGGAATAGCAATCAGCCCCAGCATTTT. It codes for CASSWDRNSNQPQHF.

DNA for the CDR3: TGTGCCAGCAGCCAGGACAGGGGGCTATACGAGCAGTACTTC. Translating gives CASSQDRGLYEQYF. The chain employs TRBV7-2 and TRBJ2-7; TRBD1 matches at 11 bases. Germline CDR1 is SGHTA and CDR2 is FQGNSA. V gave up 5 bases and J gave up 4 bases; unmatched junction bases: 4. The length of the CDR3 is 14 residues.

The V and J genes are TRBV6-6 and TRBJ1-5; 8 positions match TRBD1. The CDR3 contains 16 residues. Germline V gives CDR1 MNHNY, CDR2 SVGAGI (reference sequence). V lost 5 bases and J lost 0; bases outside the gene matches: 6. DNA for the CDR3: TGTGCCAGCAGTAAAGGACAGGGCTATAGCAATCAGCCCCAGCATTTT. It codes for CASSKGQGYSNQPQHF.

The rearrangement uses TRBV5-4 and TRBJ2-2; 8 bases agree with TRBD1. Germline CDR1 and CDR2: SGHNT and YYREEE (reference sequence). The V segment lost 0 bases and the J segment 6 bases; nucleotides outside the gene matches: 13. The CDR3 sequence is 18 residues long. CDR3 nucleotides: TGTGCCAGCAGCTTGGGGGCCCGACAGGGGATGGTCTCCGGGGAGCTGTTTTTT. Protein product: CASSLGARQGMVSGELFF. Looking up the rest from reference TRBV5-4 and TRBJ2-2 gives the full variable domain: ETGVTQSPTHLIKTRGQQVTLRCSSQSGHNTVSWYQQALGQGPQFIFQYYREEENGRGNFPPRFSGLQFPNYSSELNVNALELDDSALYLCASSLGARQGMVSGELFFGEGSRLTVL.

This rearrangement joins TRBV18 to TRBJ1-5, with D possibly TRBD1 on 5 matching bases. CDR1 is KGHSH and CDR2 is LQKENI in the germline V gene. The CDR3 covers 16 residues. Trimming took off 3 bases at V and 5 bases at J, with 17 bases between the two ends. The CDR3 protein is CASSPGVAGIDQPQHF. DNA for the CDR3: TGTGCCAGCTCACCGGGGGTGGCGGGGATCGATCAGCCCCAGCATTTT.

V is TRBV7-3 and J is TRBJ2-7, with TRBD2 matching over 8 bases. CDR1 and CDR2 (germline): SGHTA, FQGTGA. Trimming at V came to 6 bases and at J to 0 bases, leaving 7 bases not matched to a gene. This CDR3 is 15 amino acids long. The CDR3 loop is CASRFSGTPSYEQYF. The CDR3 coding sequence is TGTGCCAGCAGGTTTAGCGGGACCCCCTCCTACGAGCAGTACTTC.

J is TRBJ2-3 and V is TRBV5-1, with TRBD2 matching 9 bases. Germline V gene sequence: CDR1 SGHRS, CDR2 YFSETQ. The CDR3 totals 17 residues. V dropped 4 bases and J dropped 0; count of bases not matched to a gene: 9. The CDR3 reads CASSIIAGDPSTDTQYF. The CDR3, as DNA: TGCGCCAGCAGCATCATAGCGGGAGATCCTAGCACAGATACGCAGTATTTT.

This clone was observed once. This chain connects TRBV4-1 to TRBJ2-7; TRBD1 aligns across 7 bases. V dropped 0 bases and J dropped 0; count of bases not matched to a gene: 2. The CDR3 is 15 residues long. Germline CDR1 is MGHRA and CDR2 is YSYEKL. The CDR3 protein is CASSQERGPSYEQYF. The CDR3 DNA reads TGCGCCAGCAGCCAAGAGAGGGGGCCCTCCTACGAGCAGTACTTC.

This clone has just a few counts. This CDR3 is CASSFRQPQHF. The CDR3 DNA reads TGCGCCAGCAGCTTTCGTCAGCCCCAGCATTTT. The chain uses TRBV5-1 and TRBJ1-5; D is unresolved. The V end was cut by 2 bases, the J end by 6 bases, with 3 bases between. Germline V gives CDR1 SGHRS, CDR2 YFSETQ. The CDR3 is made up of 11 amino acids.

The chain employs TRBV19 and TRBJ1-6; TRBD1 aligns across 7 bases. The germline gives CDR1 LNHDA, CDR2 SQIVND (reference sequence). The J segment lost 7 bases and the V segment lost 3 bases, leaving 3 bases of the junction unmatched. The CDR3 is made up of 14 amino acids. The CDR3 loop is CASSMGDRNSPLHF. Here the CDR3 DNA reads TGTGCCAGTAGTATGGGGGACAGAAATTCACCCCTCCACTTT.

The CDR3 coding sequence is TGTGCCAGCAGCCGCGACAGGGGCTACGAGCAGTACTTC. Protein: CASSRDRGYEQYF. This chain connects TRBV7-8 to TRBJ2-7, with 8 bases fitting TRBD1. J gave up 3 bases and V 5 bases, and 3 bases lay outside the gene matches. Germline V gene data show CDR1 as SGHVS and CDR2 as FQNEAQ. CDR3 size: 13 residues.

This clone was observed a single time. This rearrangement joins TRBV7-9 to TRBJ2-2; D unclear. There are 18 residues in the CDR3. The V gene's germline CDR1 is SEHNR and CDR2 FQNEAQ (reference sequence). V gave up 0 bases and J gave up 2 bases, with 16 bases separating them. The CDR3 loop reads CASSLALIFGENTGELFF. CDR3 DNA sequence: TGTGCCAGCAGCTTAGCGCTCATCTTTGGGGAAAACACCGGGGAGCTGTTTTTT.

Details on this clone: The sample holds other DNA sequences that translate to the same CDR3. The V gene is TRBV28, the J gene TRBJ1-2, with a tentative D call TRBD1 (6 bases). Trimming removed 2 bases from V and 2 bases from J, with 6 bases in between. The germline V gene has CDR1 MDHEN and CDR2 SYDVKM. The CDR3 contains 13 residues. The CDR3 here is CASSLRGNYGYTF. The DNA of the CDR3 is TGTGCCAGCAGTTTAAGGGGGAACTATGGCTACACCTTC.